This TCR beta chain was sequenced during a study of blood T cell repertoires in COVID-19. Study at large: Samples taken during acute and convalescent COVID-19 were collected in the United States, Italy and Spain. PBMCs, B-cell-depleted T cells, or T cells provided the cDNA or gDNA that made up the material.

The assay was immunoSEQ multiplex PCR, and TCRdb's table has in-frame clones only and misses some. The sample lists hundreds of thousands of clones, more than 75% occurring once. The Seattle site enrolled patients during active infection and followed them longitudinally. This CDR3 has 16 residues. Trimming cost V 3 bases and J 1 base, with 15 bases left between them. Germline lookup yields CDR1 SGHAT and CDR2 FQNNGV. This rearrangement joins TRBV11-2 to TRBJ1-1; possibly TRBD1 for D (6 bases). The TCR sequence derives from a woman aged 45-60 years with COVID-19, enrolled during active disease. Specimen: peripheral blood. The CDR3 protein is CASSLVQGIRNTEAFF. CDR3 DNA: TGTGCCAGCAGCTTGGTTCAGGGGATAAGGAACACTGAAGCTTTCTTT.